The 2 T cell receptor beta chains presented below share a single source sample, sequenced in a study of blood T cell repertoires in COVID-19. Sequencing was performed with immunoSEQ multiplex PCR; in TCRdb, only in-frame clones are kept and a portion is missing. The sample lists 65,000 to 70,000 clones, 93% occurring once. Sequencing input: peripheral blood. These receptors all stem from a man in his 70s with active COVID-19.

The chain recombines TRBV2 with TRBJ2-7; 7 nucleotides agree with TRBD2. This CDR3 is built from 17 residues. CDR1 and CDR2 (germline): SNHLY, FYNNEI. The V segment lost 6 bases and the J segment 0 bases; nucleotides outside the gene matches: 14. The CDR3 sequence: CASRDQVPRTSSYEQYF. The CDR3 DNA reads as TGTGCCAGCAGGGATCAGGTCCCCAGGACTAGCTCCTACGAGCAGTACTTC.

The chain couples TRBV21-1 to TRBJ2-5; the table's D call TRBD1 went unverified against the DNA. TRBV21-1 is a pseudogene. This CDR3 comprises 13 residues. Here the CDR3 reads CASSPGTEETQYF. The CDR3 DNA sequence: TGTGCCAGCAGCCCAGGAACGGAAGAGACCCAGTACTTC.